One sample yielded the 2 T cell receptor beta chains listed below, sequenced in a study of cytomegalovirus exposure and HLA in healthy donors. Amplification used 60 Vbeta primers and 13 Jbeta primers. Clones were sequenced by immunoSEQ multiplex PCR, and TCRdb holds only the in-frame ones, with some missing. The sample consists of roughly 110,000 clones, more than 65% of them appearing once. Sequenced input: PBMCs. The source of these receptors is a boy younger than 18 in good health and CMV-seronegative.

This clone has just a few counts. The gene calls are TRBV6-7 and TRBJ1-5, with 7 bases aligning to TRBD1. TRBV6-7 is treated as an ORF (open reading frame) with a function not yet certain. The J segment lost 15 bases and the V segment lost 9 bases, leaving 11 bases of the junction unmatched. The CDR3 contains 11 residues. In DNA, the CDR3 is TGTGCCAGTTTCCGGGACAGAGTTCGGCATTTT. Translating it yields CASFRDRVRHF.

This clone was recorded a few times. The chain joins TRBV4-3 to TRBJ1-1; tentative D call: TRBD1 (6 bases). CDR3 length equals 11 residues. V lost 5 bases and J lost 10, with 11 bases in between. Germline-derived CDR1 and CDR2 are LGHNA and YSLEER. The CDR3 nucleotides read TGCGCCAGCAGCGAGGGACACAGAGCTTTCTTT. This translates into CASSEGHRAFF.